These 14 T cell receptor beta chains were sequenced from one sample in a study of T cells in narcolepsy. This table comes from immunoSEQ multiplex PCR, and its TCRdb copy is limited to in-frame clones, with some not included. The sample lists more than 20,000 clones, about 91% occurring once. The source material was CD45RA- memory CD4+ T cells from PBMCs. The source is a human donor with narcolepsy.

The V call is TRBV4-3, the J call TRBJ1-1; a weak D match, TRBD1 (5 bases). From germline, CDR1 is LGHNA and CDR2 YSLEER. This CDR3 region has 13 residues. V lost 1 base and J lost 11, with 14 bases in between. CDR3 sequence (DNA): TGCGCCAGCAGCCAAGTCCTTGAAGGGGCGGCTTTCTTT. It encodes CASSQVLEGAAFF.

DNA for the CDR3: TGTGCCAGCAGCTTAGGTGGGCCGGGGGCGAACACTGAAGCTTTCTTT. This encodes CASSLGGPGANTEAFF. This chain joins TRBV13 and TRBJ1-1, with D possibly TRBD1 on 6 matching bases. Germline values: CDR1 PRHDT, CDR2 FYEKMQ (reference sequence). The ends were cut back, 0 bases at V and 1 base at J, with 12 bases in the middle. The CDR3 totals 16 residues.

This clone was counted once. The CDR3 DNA follows: TGTGCCAGCAGCAAGGGACTAGCGGGAGGCTGGAACACCGGGGAGCTGTTTTTT. Translation: CASSKGLAGGWNTGELFF. The chain has TRBV9 and TRBJ2-2; 15 nucleotides match TRBD2. Trimming took 4 bases from V and 1 from J; bases not matched to a gene: 5. This CDR3 has 18 amino acids. Germline V gene lookup returns CDR1 SGDLS and CDR2 YYNGEE.

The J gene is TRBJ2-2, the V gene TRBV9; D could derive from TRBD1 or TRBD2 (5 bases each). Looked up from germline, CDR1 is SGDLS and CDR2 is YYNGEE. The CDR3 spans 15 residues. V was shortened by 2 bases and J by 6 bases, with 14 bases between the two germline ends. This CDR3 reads CASSVGGRGAGELFF. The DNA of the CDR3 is TGTGCCAGCAGCGTCGGTGGGAGAGGGGCCGGGGAGCTGTTTTTT.

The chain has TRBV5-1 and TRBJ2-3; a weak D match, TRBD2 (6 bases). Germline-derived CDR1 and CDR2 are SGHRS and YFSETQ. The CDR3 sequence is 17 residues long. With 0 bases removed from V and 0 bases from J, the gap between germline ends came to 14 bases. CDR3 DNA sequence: TGCGCCAGCAGCTTGGGTAGCGGAGGTGCTAGCACAGATACGCAGTATTTT. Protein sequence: CASSLGSGGASTDTQYF.

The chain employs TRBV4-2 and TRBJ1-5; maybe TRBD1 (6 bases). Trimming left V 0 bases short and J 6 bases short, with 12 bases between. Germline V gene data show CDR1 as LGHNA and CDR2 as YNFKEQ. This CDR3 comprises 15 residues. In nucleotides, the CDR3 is TGTGCCAGCAGCCAAGATGAACAGGGCGGTCAGCCCCAGCATTTT. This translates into CASSQDEQGGQPQHF.

This CDR3 reads CASSWLEGHTEAFF. As DNA, the CDR3 is TGTGCCAGCAGCTGGCTCGAGGGACACACTGAAGCTTTCTTT. The V gene is TRBV7-3, the J gene TRBJ1-1; maybe TRBD1 (5 bases). The ends were cut back, 4 bases at V and 3 bases at J, with 12 bases in the middle. The CDR3 totals 14 residues. Germline CDR1 reads SGHTA; CDR2 reads FQGTGA. Supplemented by reference TRBV7-3 and TRBJ1-1, the full variable domain reads GAGVSQTPSNKVTEKGKYVELRCDPISGHTALYWYRQSLGQGPEFLIYFQGTGAADDSGLPNDRFFAVRPEGSVSTLKIQRTERGDSAVYLCASSWLEGHTEAFFGQGTRLTVV.

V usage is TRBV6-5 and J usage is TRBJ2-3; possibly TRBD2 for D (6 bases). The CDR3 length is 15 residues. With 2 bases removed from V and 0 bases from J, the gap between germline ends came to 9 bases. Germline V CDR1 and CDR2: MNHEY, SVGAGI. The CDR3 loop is CASSYGGTSTDTQYF. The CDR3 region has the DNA TGTGCCAGCAGTTACGGAGGGACTAGCACAGATACGCAGTATTTT.

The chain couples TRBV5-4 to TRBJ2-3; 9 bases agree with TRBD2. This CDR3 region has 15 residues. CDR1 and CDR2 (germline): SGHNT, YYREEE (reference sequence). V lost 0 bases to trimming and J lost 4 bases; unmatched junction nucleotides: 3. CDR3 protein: CASSLEVAGADTQYF. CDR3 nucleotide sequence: TGTGCCAGCAGCTTGGAGGTAGCGGGGGCAGATACGCAGTATTTT.

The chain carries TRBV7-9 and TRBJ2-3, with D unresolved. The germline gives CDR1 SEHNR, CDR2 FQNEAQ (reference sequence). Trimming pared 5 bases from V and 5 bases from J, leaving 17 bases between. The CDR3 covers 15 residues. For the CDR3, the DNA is TGTGCCAGCAGCCCACCGATGCGGCTGGGAGATACGCAGTATTTT. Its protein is CASSPPMRLGDTQYF.

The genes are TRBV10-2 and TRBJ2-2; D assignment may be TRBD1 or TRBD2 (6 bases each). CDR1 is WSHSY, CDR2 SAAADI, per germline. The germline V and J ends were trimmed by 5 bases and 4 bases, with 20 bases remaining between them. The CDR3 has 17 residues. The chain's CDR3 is CASSRRDRRRGTGELFF. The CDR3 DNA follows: TGCGCCAGCAGTAGACGAGACAGGAGGAGGGGCACCGGGGAGCTGTTTTTT.

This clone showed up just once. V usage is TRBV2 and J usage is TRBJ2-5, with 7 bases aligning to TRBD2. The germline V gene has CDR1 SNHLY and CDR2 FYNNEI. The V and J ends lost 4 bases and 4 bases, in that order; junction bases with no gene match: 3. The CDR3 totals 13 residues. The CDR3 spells CASSGVAGETQYF. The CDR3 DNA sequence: TGTGCCAGCAGTGGGGTAGCGGGAGAGACCCAGTACTTC. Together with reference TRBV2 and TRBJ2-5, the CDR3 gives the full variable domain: EPEVTQTPSHQVTQMGQEVILRCVPISNHLYFYWYRQILGQKVEFLVSFYNNEISEKSEIFDDQFSVERPDGSNFTLKIRSTKLEDSAMYFCASSGVAGETQYFGPGTRLLVL.

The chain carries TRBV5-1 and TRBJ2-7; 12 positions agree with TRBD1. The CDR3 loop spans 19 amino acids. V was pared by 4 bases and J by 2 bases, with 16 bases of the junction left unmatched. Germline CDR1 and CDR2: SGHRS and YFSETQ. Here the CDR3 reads CASSRVGQGAASGTYEQYF. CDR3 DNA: TGCGCCAGCAGCAGGGTGGGACAGGGGGCGGCTAGCGGCACCTACGAGCAGTACTTC.

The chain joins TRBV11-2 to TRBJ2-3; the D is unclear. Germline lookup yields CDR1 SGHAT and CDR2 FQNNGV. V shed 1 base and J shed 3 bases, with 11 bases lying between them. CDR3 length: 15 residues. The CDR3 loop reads CASSLGARLTDTQYF. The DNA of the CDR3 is TGTGCCAGCAGCTTAGGAGCCCGTCTGACAGATACGCAGTATTTT. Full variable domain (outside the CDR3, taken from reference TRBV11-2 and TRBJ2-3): EAGVAQSPRYKIIEKRQSVAFWCNPISGHATLYWYQQILGQGPKLLIQFQNNGVVDDSQLPKDRFSAERLKGVDSTLKIQPAKLEDSAVYLCASSLGARLTDTQYFGPGTRLTVL.